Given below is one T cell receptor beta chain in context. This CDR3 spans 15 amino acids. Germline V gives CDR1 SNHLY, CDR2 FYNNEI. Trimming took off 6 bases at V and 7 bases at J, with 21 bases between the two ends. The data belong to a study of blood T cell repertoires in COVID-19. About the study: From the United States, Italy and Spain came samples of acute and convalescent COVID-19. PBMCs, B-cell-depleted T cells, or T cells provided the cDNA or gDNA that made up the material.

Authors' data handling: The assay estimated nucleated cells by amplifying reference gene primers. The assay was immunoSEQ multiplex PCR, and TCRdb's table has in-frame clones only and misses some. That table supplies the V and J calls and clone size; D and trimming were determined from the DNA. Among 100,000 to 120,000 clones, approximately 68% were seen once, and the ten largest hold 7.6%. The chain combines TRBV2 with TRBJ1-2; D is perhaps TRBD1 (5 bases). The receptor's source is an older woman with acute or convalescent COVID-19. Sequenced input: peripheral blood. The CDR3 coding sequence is TGTGCCAGCAGGACCTCGGGACGGTGGGAGGGTGGCTACACCTTC. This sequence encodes CASRTSGRWEGGYTF.